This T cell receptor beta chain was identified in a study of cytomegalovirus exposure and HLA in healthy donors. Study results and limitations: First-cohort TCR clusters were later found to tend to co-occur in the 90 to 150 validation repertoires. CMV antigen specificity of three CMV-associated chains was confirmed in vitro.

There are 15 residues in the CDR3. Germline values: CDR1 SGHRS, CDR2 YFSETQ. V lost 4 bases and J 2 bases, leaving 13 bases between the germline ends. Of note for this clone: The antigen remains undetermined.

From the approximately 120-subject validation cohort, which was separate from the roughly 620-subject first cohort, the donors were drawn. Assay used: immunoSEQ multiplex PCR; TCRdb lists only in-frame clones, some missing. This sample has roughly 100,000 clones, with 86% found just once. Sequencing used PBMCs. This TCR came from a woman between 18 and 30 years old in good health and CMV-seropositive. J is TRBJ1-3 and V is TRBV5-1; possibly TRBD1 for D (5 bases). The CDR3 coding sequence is TGCGCCAGCAGCCGTGGGGCGGGAACTGGAAACACCATATATTTT. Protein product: CASSRGAGTGNTIYF.